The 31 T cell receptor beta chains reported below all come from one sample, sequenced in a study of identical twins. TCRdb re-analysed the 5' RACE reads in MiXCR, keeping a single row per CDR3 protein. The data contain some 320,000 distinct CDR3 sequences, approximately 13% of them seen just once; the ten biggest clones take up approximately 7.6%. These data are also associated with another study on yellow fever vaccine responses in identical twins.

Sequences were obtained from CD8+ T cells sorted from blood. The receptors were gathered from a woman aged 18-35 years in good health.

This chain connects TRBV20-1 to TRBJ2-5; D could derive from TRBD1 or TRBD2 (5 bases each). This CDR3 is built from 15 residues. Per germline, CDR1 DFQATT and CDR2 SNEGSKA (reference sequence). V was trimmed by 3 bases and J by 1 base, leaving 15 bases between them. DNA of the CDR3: TGCAGTGCTAGTCCTCCCGGGACCCTCCAAGAGACCCAGTACTTC. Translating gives CSASPPGTLQETQYF.

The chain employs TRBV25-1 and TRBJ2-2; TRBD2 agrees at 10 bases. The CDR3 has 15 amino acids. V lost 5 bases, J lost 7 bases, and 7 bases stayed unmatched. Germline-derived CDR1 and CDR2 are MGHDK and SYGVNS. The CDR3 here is CASSLLAGVGGELFF. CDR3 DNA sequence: TGTGCCAGCAGTCTTCTAGCGGGAGTTGGCGGGGAGCTGTTTTTT.

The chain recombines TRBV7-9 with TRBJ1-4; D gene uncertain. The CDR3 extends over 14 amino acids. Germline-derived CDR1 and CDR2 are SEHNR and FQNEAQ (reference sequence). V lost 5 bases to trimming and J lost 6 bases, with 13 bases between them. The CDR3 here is CASSRVGRDEKLFF. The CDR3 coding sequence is TGTGCCAGCAGCCGTGTCGGGAGAGATGAAAAACTGTTTTTT. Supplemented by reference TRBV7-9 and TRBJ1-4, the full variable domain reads DTGVSQNPRHKITKRGQNVTFRCDPISEHNRLYWYRQTLGQGPEFLTYFQNEAQLEKSRLLSDRFSAERPKGSFSTLEIQRTEQGDSAMYLCASSRVGRDEKLFFGSGTQLSVL.

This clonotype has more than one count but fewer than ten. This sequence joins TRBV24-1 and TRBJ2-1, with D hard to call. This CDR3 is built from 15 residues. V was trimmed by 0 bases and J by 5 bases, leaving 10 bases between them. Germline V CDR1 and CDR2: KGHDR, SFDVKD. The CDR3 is CATSDLRVLDNEQFF. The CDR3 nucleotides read TGTGCCACCAGTGATTTGCGTGTGCTGGACAATGAGCAGTTCTTC.

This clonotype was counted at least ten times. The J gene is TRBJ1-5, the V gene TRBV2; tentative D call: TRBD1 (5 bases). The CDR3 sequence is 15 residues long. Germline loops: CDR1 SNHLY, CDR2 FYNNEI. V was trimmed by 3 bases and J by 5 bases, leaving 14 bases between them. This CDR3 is CASSDYGGWDQPQHF. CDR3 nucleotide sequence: TGTGCCAGCAGTGATTACGGGGGATGGGATCAGCCCCAGCATTTT.

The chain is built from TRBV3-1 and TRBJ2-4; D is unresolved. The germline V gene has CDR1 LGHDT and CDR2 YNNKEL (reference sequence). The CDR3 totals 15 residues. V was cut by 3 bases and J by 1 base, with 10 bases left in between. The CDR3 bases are TGTGCCAGCAGCCAGAACTTCTTCGCCAAAAACATTCAGTACTTC. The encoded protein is CASSQNFFAKNIQYF.

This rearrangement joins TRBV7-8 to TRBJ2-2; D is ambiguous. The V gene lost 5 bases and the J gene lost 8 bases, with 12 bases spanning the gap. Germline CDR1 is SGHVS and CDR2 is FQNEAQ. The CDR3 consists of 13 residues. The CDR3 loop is CASSPSVFGELFF. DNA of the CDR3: TGTGCCAGCAGCCCGTCGGTATTTGGGGAGCTGTTTTTT.

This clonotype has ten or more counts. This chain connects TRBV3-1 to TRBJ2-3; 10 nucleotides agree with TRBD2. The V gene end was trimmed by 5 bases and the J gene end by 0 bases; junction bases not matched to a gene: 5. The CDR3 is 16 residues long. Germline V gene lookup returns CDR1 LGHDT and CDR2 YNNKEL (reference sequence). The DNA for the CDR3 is TGTGCCAGCAGCGCTAGCGGGAGTCTTAGCACAGATACGCAGTATTTT. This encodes CASSASGSLSTDTQYF.

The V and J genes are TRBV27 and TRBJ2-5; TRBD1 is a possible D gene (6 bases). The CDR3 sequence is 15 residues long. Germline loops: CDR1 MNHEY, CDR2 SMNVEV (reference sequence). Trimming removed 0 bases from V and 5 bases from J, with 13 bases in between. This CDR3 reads CASSLSQGLVETQYF. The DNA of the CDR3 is TGTGCCAGCAGTTTATCACAGGGTCTTGTGGAGACCCAGTACTTC.

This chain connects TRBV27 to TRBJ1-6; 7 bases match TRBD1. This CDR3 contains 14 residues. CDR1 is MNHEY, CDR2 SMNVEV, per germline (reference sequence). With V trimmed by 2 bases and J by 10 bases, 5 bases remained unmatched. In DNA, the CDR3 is TGTGCCAGCAGTTTAATGACAGGGAGGTCACCCCTCCACTTT. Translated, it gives CASSLMTGRSPLHF.

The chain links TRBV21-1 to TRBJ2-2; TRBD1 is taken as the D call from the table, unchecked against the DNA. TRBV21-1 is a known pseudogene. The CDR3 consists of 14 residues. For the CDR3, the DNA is TGTGCCAGCGTACAGGGTGCCAGCACCGGGGAGCTGTTTTTT. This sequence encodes CASVQGASTGELFF.

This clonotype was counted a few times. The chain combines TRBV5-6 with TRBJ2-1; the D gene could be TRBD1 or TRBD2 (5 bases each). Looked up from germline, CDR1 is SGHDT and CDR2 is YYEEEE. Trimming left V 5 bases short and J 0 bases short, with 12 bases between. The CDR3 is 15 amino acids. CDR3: CASRAWGSSYNEQFF. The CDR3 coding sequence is TGTGCCAGCAGGGCTTGGGGGAGCTCCTACAATGAGCAGTTCTTC.

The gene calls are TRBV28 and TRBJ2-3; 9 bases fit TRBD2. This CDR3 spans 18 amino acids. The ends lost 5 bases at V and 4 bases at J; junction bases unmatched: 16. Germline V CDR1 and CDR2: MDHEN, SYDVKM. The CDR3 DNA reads TGTGCCAGCAGTCCGACTAGCGGCTACGCTGGGTTTTCAGATACGCAGTATTTT. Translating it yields CASSPTSGYAGFSDTQYF. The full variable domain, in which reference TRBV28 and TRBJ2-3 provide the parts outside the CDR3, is DVKVTQSSRYLVKRTGEKVFLECVQDMDHENMFWYRQDPGLGLRLIYFSYDVKMKEKGDIPEGYSVSREKKERFSLILESASTNQTSMYLCASSPTSGYAGFSDTQYFGPGTRLTVL.

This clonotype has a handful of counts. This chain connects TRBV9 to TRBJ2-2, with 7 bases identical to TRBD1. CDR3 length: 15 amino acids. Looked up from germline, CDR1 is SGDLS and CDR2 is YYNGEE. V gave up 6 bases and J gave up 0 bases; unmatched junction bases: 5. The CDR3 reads CASIKRGPNTGELFF. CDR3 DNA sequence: TGTGCCAGCATCAAAAGGGGGCCGAACACCGGGGAGCTGTTTTTT.

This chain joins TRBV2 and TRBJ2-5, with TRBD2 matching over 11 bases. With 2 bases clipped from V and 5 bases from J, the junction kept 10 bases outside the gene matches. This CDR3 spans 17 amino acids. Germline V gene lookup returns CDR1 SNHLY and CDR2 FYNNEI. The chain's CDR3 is CASSELLAGASWETQYF. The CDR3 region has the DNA TGTGCCAGCAGTGAACTACTAGCGGGAGCGAGTTGGGAGACCCAGTACTTC.

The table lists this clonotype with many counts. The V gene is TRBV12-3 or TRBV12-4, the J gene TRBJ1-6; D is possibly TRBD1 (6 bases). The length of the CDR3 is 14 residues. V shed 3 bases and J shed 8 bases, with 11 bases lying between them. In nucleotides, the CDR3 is TGTGCCAGCAGTTTGGGACATCGTGATTCACCCCTCCACTTT. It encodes CASSLGHRDSPLHF.

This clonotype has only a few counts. The CDR3 DNA sequence: TGCAGCGTGCGTGATCCCCTAGCGGGAGGAGAGACCCAGTACTTC. Protein product: CSVRDPLAGGETQYF. The rearrangement uses TRBV29-1 and TRBJ2-5; 11 bases are shared with TRBD2. V dropped 6 bases and J dropped 4; count of bases not matched to a gene: 10. Germline V gene lookup returns CDR1 SQVTM and CDR2 ANQGSEA. This CDR3 region has 15 residues.

CDR3 residues: CASSEYTGSYEQYF. The CDR3 nucleotides read TGTGCCAGCAGTGAGTACACGGGCTCCTACGAGCAGTACTTC. The gene calls are TRBV2 and TRBJ2-7; D is unclear. Trimming cost V 3 bases and J 0 bases, with 9 bases left between them. The CDR3 is 14 residues long. Germline V gene sequence: CDR1 SNHLY, CDR2 FYNNEI.

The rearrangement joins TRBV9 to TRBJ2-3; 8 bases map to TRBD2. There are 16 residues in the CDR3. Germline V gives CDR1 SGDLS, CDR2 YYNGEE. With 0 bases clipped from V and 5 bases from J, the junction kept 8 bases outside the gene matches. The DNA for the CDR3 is TGTGCCAGCAGCGTAGTAGCCGCGGGAGGTTTAGATACGCAGTATTTT. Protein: CASSVVAAGGLDTQYF.

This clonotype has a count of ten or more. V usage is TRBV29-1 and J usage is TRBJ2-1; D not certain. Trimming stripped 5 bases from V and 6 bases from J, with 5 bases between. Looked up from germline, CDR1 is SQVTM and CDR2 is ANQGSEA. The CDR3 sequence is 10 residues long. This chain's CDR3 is CSVRPNEQFF. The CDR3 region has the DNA TGCAGCGTTCGGCCCAATGAGCAGTTCTTC.

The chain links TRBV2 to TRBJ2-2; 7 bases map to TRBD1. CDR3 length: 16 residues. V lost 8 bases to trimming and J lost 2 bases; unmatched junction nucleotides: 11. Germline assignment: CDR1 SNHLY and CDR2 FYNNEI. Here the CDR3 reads CASDRRQGPNTGELFF. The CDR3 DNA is TGTGCCAGCGATCGTAGACAGGGACCTAACACCGGGGAGCTGTTTTTT.

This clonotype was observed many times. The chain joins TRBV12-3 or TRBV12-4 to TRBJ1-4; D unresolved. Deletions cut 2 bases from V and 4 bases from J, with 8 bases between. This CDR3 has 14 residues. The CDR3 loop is CASSLIEGNEKLFF. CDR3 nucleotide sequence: TGTGCCAGCAGTTTAATCGAGGGTAATGAAAAACTGTTTTTT.

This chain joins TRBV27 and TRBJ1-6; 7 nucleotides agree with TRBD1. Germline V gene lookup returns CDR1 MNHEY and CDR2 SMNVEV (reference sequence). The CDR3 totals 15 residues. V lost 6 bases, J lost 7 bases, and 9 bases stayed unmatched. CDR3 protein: CASSKPGQLNSPLHF. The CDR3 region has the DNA TGTGCCAGCAGCAAACCGGGACAGCTCAATTCACCCCTCCACTTT.

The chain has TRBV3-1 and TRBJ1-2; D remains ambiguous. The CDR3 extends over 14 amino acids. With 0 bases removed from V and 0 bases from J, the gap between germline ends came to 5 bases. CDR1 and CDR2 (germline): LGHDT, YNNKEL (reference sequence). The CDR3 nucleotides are TGTGCCAGCAGCCAAGAAGGGACTAACTATGGCTACACCTTC. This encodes CASSQEGTNYGYTF.

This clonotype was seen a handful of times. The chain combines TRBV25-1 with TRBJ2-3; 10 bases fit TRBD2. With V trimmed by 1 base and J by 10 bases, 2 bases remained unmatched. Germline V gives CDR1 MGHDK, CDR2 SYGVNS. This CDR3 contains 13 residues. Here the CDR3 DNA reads TGTGCCAGCAGTGAATCGGGACTAGCGCCGCAGTATTTT. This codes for CASSESGLAPQYF.

The CDR3 is CASSPSPVGRAGETQYF. In DNA form, the CDR3 reads TGTGCCAGCAGCCCCTCGCCGGTGGGGCGGGCGGGGGAGACCCAGTACTTC. The V call is TRBV7-8, the J call TRBJ2-5; TRBD2 might be the D (6 bases). Trimming cost V 5 bases and J 5 bases, with 24 bases left between them. Germline V gene lookup returns CDR1 SGHVS and CDR2 FQNEAQ. The CDR3 totals 17 residues.

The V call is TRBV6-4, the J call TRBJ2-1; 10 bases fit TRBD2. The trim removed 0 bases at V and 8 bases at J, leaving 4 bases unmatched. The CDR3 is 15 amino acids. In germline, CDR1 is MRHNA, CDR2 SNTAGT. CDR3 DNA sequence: TGTGCCAGCAGTGACTCTAGCGGGGGGCTTGATGAGCAGTTCTTC. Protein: CASSDSSGGLDEQFF.

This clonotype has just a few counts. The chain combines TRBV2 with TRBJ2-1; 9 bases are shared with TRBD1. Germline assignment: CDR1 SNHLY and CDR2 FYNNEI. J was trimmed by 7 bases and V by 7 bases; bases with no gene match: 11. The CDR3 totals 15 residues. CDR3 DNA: TGTGCCAGCACACTCTGGGACAGGGCGTTAAATGAGCAGTTCTTC. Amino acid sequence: CASTLWDRALNEQFF. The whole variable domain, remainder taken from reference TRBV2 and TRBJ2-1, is EPEVTQTPSHQVTQMGQEVILRCVPISNHLYFYWYRQILGQKVEFLVSFYNNEISEKSEIFDDQFSVERPDGSNFTLKIRSTKLEDSAMYFCASTLWDRALNEQFFGPGTRLTVL.

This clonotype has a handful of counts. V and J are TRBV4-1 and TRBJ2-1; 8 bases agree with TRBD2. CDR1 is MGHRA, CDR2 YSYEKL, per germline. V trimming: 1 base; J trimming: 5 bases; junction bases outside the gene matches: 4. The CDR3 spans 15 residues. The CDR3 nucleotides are TGCGCCAGCAGCCAAGTGTTGCGGGGGGACAATGAGCAGTTCTTC. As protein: CASSQVLRGDNEQFF.

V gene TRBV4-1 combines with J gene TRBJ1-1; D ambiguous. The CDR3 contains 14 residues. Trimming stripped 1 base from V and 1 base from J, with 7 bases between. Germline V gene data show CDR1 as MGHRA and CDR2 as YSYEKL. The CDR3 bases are TGCGCCAGCAGCCAAGTCGAGGGGAACACTGAAGCTTTCTTT. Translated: CASSQVEGNTEAFF.

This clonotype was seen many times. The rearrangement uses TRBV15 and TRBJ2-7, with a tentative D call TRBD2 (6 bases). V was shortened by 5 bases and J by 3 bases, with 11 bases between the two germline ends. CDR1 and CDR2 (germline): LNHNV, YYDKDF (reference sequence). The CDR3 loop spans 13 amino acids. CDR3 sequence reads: CATSAGSSYEQYF. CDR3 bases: TGTGCCACCAGCGCGGGATCGAGCTACGAGCAGTACTTC.